The 6 T cell receptor beta chains below were found in one sample sequenced in a study of cytomegalovirus exposure and HLA in healthy donors (dated by TCRdb to the late 2010s). Receptor amplification or capture employed the immunoSEQ multiplex PCR assay. For the multiplex PCR, a mixture combining 60 forward primers for TCR Vbeta segments and 13 reverse primers for TCR Jbeta segments was used. The table was pulled from immuneACCESS by TCRdb, which kept in-frame rearrangements only. Such tables lose some clones; where checked, under half of the loss comes from unresolved V genes, and the rest has no known cause. The table for this sample shows 100,000 to 150,000 clones. The ten most abundant clones make up about 1.8% of the sample. The sequenced material came from PBMCs. The origin of the receptors is a man between 18 and 29 years old in good health and CMV-seronegative.

The chain couples TRBV6-6 to TRBJ1-2; D unresolved. From germline, CDR1 is MNHNY and CDR2 SVGAGI (reference sequence). The CDR3 runs to 12 residues. Trimming stripped 2 bases from V and 8 bases from J, with 9 bases between. The CDR3 nucleotides are TGTGCCAGCAGTTACGAAGGGAGAGGCTACACCTTC. Its protein product is CASSYEGRGYTF.

The rearrangement links TRBV27 to TRBJ1-2; D unclear. V lost 8 bases and J 4 bases, leaving 17 bases between the germline ends. The CDR3 has 14 residues. Germline lookup yields CDR1 MNHEY and CDR2 SMNVEV (reference sequence). The CDR3 sequence: CASALGRLGYGYTF. The CDR3 nucleotides are TGTGCCAGCGCTTTGGGCAGGTTGGGCTATGGCTACACCTTC.

This sequence joins TRBV7-6 and TRBJ1-5; D gene ambiguous. The CDR3 has 13 residues. Trimming stripped 3 bases from V and 4 bases from J, with 7 bases between. Germline values: CDR1 SGHVS, CDR2 FNYEAQ. The CDR3 loop is CASSFDKNQPQHF. In DNA, the CDR3 is TGTGCCAGCAGCTTTGACAAGAATCAGCCCCAGCATTTT.

This rearrangement joins TRBV19 to TRBJ2-1; 9 positions match TRBD2. Germline-derived CDR1 and CDR2 are LNHDA and SQIVND (reference sequence). V dropped 8 bases and J dropped 5; count of bases not matched to a gene: 7. The CDR3 extends over 14 amino acids. CDR3 in amino acids: CASRIVAGDNEQFF. The CDR3 nucleotides read TGTGCCAGTCGAATCGTAGCGGGGGACAATGAGCAGTTCTTC.

The chain carries TRBV7-9 and TRBJ2-3; 9 bases match TRBD1. Trimming at V came to 3 bases and at J to 4 bases, leaving 5 bases not matched to a gene. Germline CDR1 is SEHNR and CDR2 is FQNEAQ (reference sequence). There are 15 residues in the CDR3. The CDR3 here is CASSLGDREADTQYF. In nucleotides, the CDR3 is TGTGCCAGCAGCTTGGGGGACAGGGAAGCAGATACGCAGTATTTT.

The chain is built from TRBV19 and TRBJ1-1, with a tentative D call TRBD1 (6 bases). V lost 7 bases and J lost 5, with 17 bases in between. Germline CDR1 is LNHDA and CDR2 is SQIVND (reference sequence). The CDR3 is made up of 14 amino acids. This CDR3 reads CASTNHGGRTEAFF. CDR3 nucleotide sequence: TGTGCCAGTACCAATCACGGGGGGCGGACTGAAGCTTTCTTT.